Below, one TCR beta chain is given with its context. The data originate from a study of shared clonotypes between healthy human individuals. Overall study: Each donor had three CD4 naive, three CD4 memory, two CD8 naive and one CD8 memory plate.

Sequencing was performed with immunoSEQ multiplex PCR; in TCRdb, only in-frame clones are kept and a portion is missing. The sample lists 2.5 million or so clones, over 85% occurring once. Germline V gene sequence: CDR1 SGHVS, CDR2 FNYEAQ. This CDR3 has 15 amino acids. Trimming removed 5 bases from V and 7 bases from J, with 17 bases in between. The sample comprised naive CD4+ T cells sorted from blood. Stated subset: CD45RA+ positively selected. This rearrangement joins TRBV7-6 to TRBJ2-2; TRBD1 is a possible D gene (6 bases). This clonotype was sampled from a man between 18 and 35 years old in good health. The CDR3 is CASSPDGRGSGELFF. CDR3 coding DNA: TGTGCCAGCAGCCCCGACGGTAGGGGGAGCGGGGAGCTGTTTTTT. Variable domain in full (rest from reference TRBV7-6 and TRBJ2-2): GAGVSQSPRYKVTKRGQDVALRCDPISGHVSLYWYRQALGQGPEFLTYFNYEAQQDKSGLPNDRFSAERPEGSISTLTIQRTEQRDSAMYRCASSPDGRGSGELFFGEGSRLTVL.